The 20 T cell receptor beta chains below come from one sample, sequenced in a study of T cell responses to AZD1222 COVID-19 vaccine. Sequenced by immunoSEQ multiplex PCR; TCRdb stores in-frame clones only, minus some. The sample has 70,000 to 95,000 clones, more than 75% seen once. Sequencing was performed on peripheral blood, taken on day 0 of AZD1222 vaccination. These receptors all stem from an adult in good health.

This chain joins TRBV9 and TRBJ2-1; tentative D call: TRBD2 (6 bases). Germline CDR1 reads SGDLS; CDR2 reads YYNGEE. Deletions cut 0 bases from V and 9 bases from J, with 13 bases between. This CDR3 is built from 14 residues. The CDR3 DNA reads TGTGCCAGCAGCGTAGGACCCAGGGAGGTTGAGCAGTTCTTC. Translated: CASSVGPREVEQFF.

V gene TRBV11-3 combines with J gene TRBJ1-1, with unresolved D. Trimming pared 1 base from V and 4 bases from J, leaving 10 bases between. The CDR3 loop spans 14 amino acids. CDR1 SGHNT and CDR2 YENEEA come from the germline V gene. The DNA for the CDR3 is TGTGCCAGCAGCTTAGTACTGATCGGCACTGAAGCTTTCTTT. This translates into CASSLVLIGTEAFF.

J is TRBJ2-3 and V is TRBV9; D is perhaps TRBD1 (6 bases). The germline V gene has CDR1 SGDLS and CDR2 YYNGEE. The V end lost 3 bases, the J end lost 4 bases, and 24 bases lay between the germline ends. The length of the CDR3 is 18 residues. As DNA, the CDR3 is TGTGCCAGCAGCGGAACAGGGCTTCGAGTGGGAATGTCAGATACGCAGTATTTT. Its translation: CASSGTGLRVGMSDTQYF.

This rearrangement joins TRBV5-1 to TRBJ1-1; D remains ambiguous. The CDR3 covers 12 residues. Trimming took 7 bases from V and 9 from J, leaving 16 bases between them. The germline gives CDR1 SGHRS, CDR2 YFSETQ. CDR3 sequence reads: CASQDPGGKAFF. The CDR3 nucleotides are TGCGCCAGCCAAGACCCAGGTGGGAAAGCTTTCTTT.

The gene calls are TRBV5-4 and TRBJ1-2; TRBD1 agrees at 7 bases. Germline values: CDR1 SGHNT, CDR2 YYREEE (reference sequence). Trimming took 2 bases from V and 2 from J; bases not matched to a gene: 3. This CDR3 is built from 14 residues. The CDR3 bases are TGTGCCAGCAGCTTTGGGACAGCCAACTATGGCTACACCTTC. Amino acid sequence: CASSFGTANYGYTF.

This chain connects TRBV7-8 to TRBJ1-1; 8 bases are a match to TRBD1. From germline, CDR1 is SGHVS and CDR2 FQNEAQ. V dropped 3 bases and J dropped 5; count of bases not matched to a gene: 8. The length of the CDR3 is 15 residues. This CDR3 reads CASSLMQGARTEAFF. The CDR3 nucleotides are TGTGCCAGCAGCTTGATGCAGGGGGCTCGAACTGAAGCTTTCTTT. The complete variable domain, with remaining parts taken from reference TRBV7-8 and TRBJ1-1, reads GAGVSQSPRYKVAKRGQDVALRCDPISGHVSLFWYQQALGQGPEFLTYFQNEAQLDKSGLPSDRFFAERPEGSVSTLKIQRTQQEDSAVYLCASSLMQGARTEAFFGQGTRLTVV.

The chain has TRBV4-3 and TRBJ2-7; 11 positions match TRBD2. With 4 bases clipped from V and 7 bases from J, the junction kept 12 bases outside the gene matches. The CDR3 extends over 16 amino acids. Germline V gene data show CDR1 as LGHNA and CDR2 as YSLEER. The CDR3 DNA reads TGCGCCAGCAGCCCCGGGGGCACTAGCGGGAGATGGGAGCAGTACTTC. Translated, it gives CASSPGGTSGRWEQYF.

The CDR3 here is CASSQDTLYEQYF. CDR3 sequence (DNA): TGCGCCAGCAGCCAAGATACACTCTACGAGCAGTACTTC. The J gene is TRBJ2-7, the V gene TRBV4-1, with D unresolved. The CDR3 runs to 13 residues. Germline assignment: CDR1 MGHRA and CDR2 YSYEKL. Trimming cost V 0 bases and J 3 bases, with 6 bases left between them.

J is TRBJ2-2 and V is TRBV27; 8 positions match TRBD1. After removal of 2 bases from V and 6 bases from J, the junction contained 2 bases not matched to a gene. CDR1 and CDR2 from the germline V gene are MNHEY and SMNVEV (reference sequence). The CDR3 has 14 amino acids. The CDR3 DNA reads TGTGCCAGCAGTTTAGCACAGGGGGCCGGGGAGCTGTTTTTT. Translated, it gives CASSLAQGAGELFF.

The chain couples TRBV2 to TRBJ2-5, with 10 bases aligning to TRBD1. From germline, CDR1 is SNHLY and CDR2 FYNNEI. CDR3 length: 13 residues. Trimming at V came to 2 bases and at J to 12 bases, leaving 6 bases not matched to a gene. CDR3 nucleotide sequence: TGTGCCAGCAGTGAAAGGGGACAGGGGCTCGAGTACTTC. Amino acids: CASSERGQGLEYF.

The chain is built from TRBV25-1 and TRBJ2-5; TRBD1 agrees at 10 bases. Germline-derived CDR1 and CDR2 are MGHDK and SYGVNS. The CDR3 totals 15 residues. Unmatched junction bases numbered 4, after V lost 3 bases and J lost 3 bases. The CDR3 nucleotides read TGTGCCAGCAGTGACTCTGGGACAGGGGAAGAGACCCAGTACTTC. This sequence encodes CASSDSGTGEETQYF.

This rearrangement joins TRBV7-8 to TRBJ2-3; 11 bases fit TRBD2. The junction had 19 bases not matched to a gene; V was cut back by 3 bases and J by 5 bases. The CDR3 covers 20 residues. Germline CDR1 SGHVS, CDR2 FQNEAQ. In nucleotides, the CDR3 is TGTGCCAGCAGCTTCGACCCTAGCGGGGGGCGGGTTTTAAATCAAGATACGCAGTATTTT. Translated, it gives CASSFDPSGGRVLNQDTQYF. Complete variable domain (other parts from reference TRBV7-8 and TRBJ2-3): GAGVSQSPRYKVAKRGQDVALRCDPISGHVSLFWYQQALGQGPEFLTYFQNEAQLDKSGLPSDRFFAERPEGSVSTLKIQRTQQEDSAVYLCASSFDPSGGRVLNQDTQYFGPGTRLTVL.

The V and J genes are TRBV10-3 and TRBJ1-1; D remains ambiguous. Trimming removed 8 bases at V and 0 bases at J, with 10 bases between. CDR3 length: 13 residues. Germline CDR1 is ENHRY and CDR2 is SYGVKD. The CDR3 loop reads CAIGVAMNTEAFF. In DNA form, the CDR3 reads TGTGCCATCGGCGTGGCAATGAACACTGAAGCTTTCTTT.

The genes are TRBV7-2 and TRBJ1-6; D uncertain. This CDR3 is built from 12 residues. CDR1 and CDR2 (germline): SGHTA, FQGNSA. The V end lost 0 bases, the J end lost 9 bases, and 3 bases lay between the germline ends. The CDR3 bases are TGTGCCAGCAGCTTAGCTCTTTCACCCCTCCACTTT. Translating gives CASSLALSPLHF.

This chain links TRBV11-2 with TRBJ2-7, with D perhaps matching TRBD1 (5 bases). The germline V and J ends were trimmed by 1 base and 3 bases, with 10 bases remaining between them. There are 14 residues in the CDR3. Germline V gives CDR1 SGHAT, CDR2 FQNNGV. The CDR3 DNA is TGTGCCAGCAGCTTAGGGGCAGGGTTCTACGAGCAGTACTTC. The encoded protein is CASSLGAGFYEQYF.

The rearrangement uses TRBV11-3 and TRBJ1-2; D perhaps matches TRBD1 (6 bases). Looked up from germline, CDR1 is SGHNT and CDR2 is YENEEA. V dropped 5 bases and J dropped 3 bases, with 10 bases sitting between them. This CDR3 comprises 13 residues. The CDR3 region is CASSRDNDYGYTF. The CDR3 region has the DNA TGTGCCAGCAGCCGGGACAATGACTATGGCTACACCTTC. The full variable domain, rest sourced from reference TRBV11-3 and TRBJ1-2, is EAGVVQSPRYKIIEKKQPVAFWCNPISGHNTLYWYLQNLGQGPELLIRYENEEAVDDSQLPKDRFSAERLKGVDSTLKIQPAELGDSAVYLCASSRDNDYGYTFGSGTRLTVV.

The chain has TRBV27 and TRBJ2-7, with TRBD1 matching 9 bases. This CDR3 spans 13 amino acids. Trimming took 5 bases from V and 3 from J; bases not matched to a gene: 2. Germline V gene lookup returns CDR1 MNHEY and CDR2 SMNVEV (reference sequence). The CDR3 DNA follows: TGTGCCAGCAGTAGGGGACAGGGCTACGAGCAGTACTTC. Protein product: CASSRGQGYEQYF.

The genes are TRBV27 and TRBJ1-1, with D tentatively TRBD1 (5 bases). Germline V gene sequence: CDR1 MNHEY, CDR2 SMNVEV (reference sequence). The CDR3 spans 13 residues. V lost 4 bases and J 4 bases, leaving 10 bases between the germline ends. The CDR3 region is CASSWGLSTEAFF. In DNA, the CDR3 is TGTGCCAGCAGTTGGGGGTTGAGCACTGAAGCTTTCTTT.

The rearrangement joins TRBV30 to TRBJ1-5, with 7 bases that match TRBD1. After removal of 0 bases from V and 5 bases from J, the junction contained 1 base not matched to a gene. The CDR3 contains 13 residues. Germline CDR1 and CDR2: GTSNPN and SVGIG (reference sequence). The CDR3 region has the DNA TGTGCCTGGAGTGTACAGGGGTATCAGCCCCAGCATTTT. It specifies CAWSVQGYQPQHF. The whole variable domain, remainder taken from reference TRBV30 and TRBJ1-5, is SQTIHQWPATLVQPVGSPLSLECTVEGTSNPNLYWYRQAAGRGLQLLFYSVGIGQISSEVPQNLSASRPQDRQFILSSKKLLLSDSGFYLCAWSVQGYQPQHFGDGTRLSIL.

This rearrangement joins TRBV6-1 to TRBJ1-5; 9 positions match TRBD1. The CDR3 runs 15 residues. CDR1 MNHNS and CDR2 SASEGT come from the germline V gene. J gave up 6 bases and V 3 bases, and 6 bases lay outside the gene matches. The CDR3 here is CASSEFPQGAQPQHF. The CDR3 nucleotides read TGTGCCAGCAGTGAGTTCCCACAGGGGGCTCAGCCCCAGCATTTT.